This record looks at one T cell receptor (beta chain) sequence and its context. Coverage ceases 3 residues before the CDR3 finishes, and the germline J gene fills in the end. CDR3 length: 13 residues. Germline V gives CDR1 DFQATT, CDR2 SNEGSKA (reference sequence). Profiled with immunoSEQ multiplex PCR; TCRdb holds only in-frame clones, not every one. The sample yields some 45,000 clones, without any singletons. The entry originates in a study of T cell clonality in common variable immunodeficiency. This TCR was sampled from a person between 18 and 75 years old in good health. The sample comprised peripheral blood mononuclear cells. The chain couples TRBV20-1 to TRBJ1-2; D not resolved. Partial CDR3 DNA: TGCAGTGCTAGTATTACCTCGCCCTACGAC. Its translation is CSASITSPYD. The entire CDR3 reads CSASITSPYDYTF.